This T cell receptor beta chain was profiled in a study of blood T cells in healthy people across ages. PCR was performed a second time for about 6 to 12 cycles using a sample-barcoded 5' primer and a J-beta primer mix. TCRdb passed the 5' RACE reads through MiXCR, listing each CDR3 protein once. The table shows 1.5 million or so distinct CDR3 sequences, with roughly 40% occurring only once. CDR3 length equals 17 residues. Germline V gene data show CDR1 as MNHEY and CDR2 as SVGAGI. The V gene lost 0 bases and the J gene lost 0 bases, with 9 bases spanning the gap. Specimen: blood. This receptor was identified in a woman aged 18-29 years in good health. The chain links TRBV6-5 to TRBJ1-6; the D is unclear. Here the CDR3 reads CASSYSTGRSYNSPLHF. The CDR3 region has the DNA TGTGCCAGCAGTTACTCGACCGGACGCTCCTATAATTCACCCCTCCACTTT.